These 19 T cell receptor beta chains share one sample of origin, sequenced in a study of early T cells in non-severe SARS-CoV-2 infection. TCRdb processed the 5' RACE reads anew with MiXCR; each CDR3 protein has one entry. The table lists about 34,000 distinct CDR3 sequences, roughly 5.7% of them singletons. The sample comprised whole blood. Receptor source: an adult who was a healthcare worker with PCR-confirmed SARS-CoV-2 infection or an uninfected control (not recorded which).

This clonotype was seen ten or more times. The CDR3 DNA follows: TGCGCCAGCAGCCAGCAAACCGACAGCGCCTACGAGCAGTACTTC. Its protein product is CASSQQTDSAYEQYF. The V call is TRBV4-1, the J call TRBJ2-7; D is perhaps TRBD1 (5 bases). This CDR3 region has 15 residues. Trimming cost V 3 bases and J 2 bases, with 14 bases left between them. Germline loops: CDR1 MGHRA, CDR2 YSYEKL.

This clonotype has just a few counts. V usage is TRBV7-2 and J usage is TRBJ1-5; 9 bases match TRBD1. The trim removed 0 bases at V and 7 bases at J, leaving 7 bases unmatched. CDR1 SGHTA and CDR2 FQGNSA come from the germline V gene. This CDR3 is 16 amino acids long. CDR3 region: CASSLAGTGRNQPQHF. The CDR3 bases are TGTGCCAGCAGCTTAGCGGGGACAGGGCGGAACCAGCCCCAGCATTTT.

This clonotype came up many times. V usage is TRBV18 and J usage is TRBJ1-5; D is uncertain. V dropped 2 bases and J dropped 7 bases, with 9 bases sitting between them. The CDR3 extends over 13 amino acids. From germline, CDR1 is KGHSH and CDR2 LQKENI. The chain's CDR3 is CASSPGYGQPQHF. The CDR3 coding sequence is TGTGCCAGCTCACCAGGGTATGGGCAGCCCCAGCATTTT.

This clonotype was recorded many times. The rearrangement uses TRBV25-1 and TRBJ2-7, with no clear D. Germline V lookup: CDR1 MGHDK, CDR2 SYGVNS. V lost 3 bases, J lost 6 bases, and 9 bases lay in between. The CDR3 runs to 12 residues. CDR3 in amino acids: CASSDLWFEQYF. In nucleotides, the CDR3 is TGTGCCAGCAGTGACCTATGGTTCGAGCAGTACTTC.

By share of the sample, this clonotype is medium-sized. CDR3 nucleotides: TGCGCCAGCAGCTTGGACTCCGACAGGACCGTCCAAGAGACCCAGTACTTC. This sequence encodes CASSLDSDRTVQETQYF. The genes are TRBV5-1 and TRBJ2-5, with TRBD1 as a possible D gene (6 bases). CDR1 and CDR2 (germline): SGHRS, YFSETQ. V was cut by 0 bases and J by 1 base, with 16 bases left in between. The CDR3 spans 17 residues.

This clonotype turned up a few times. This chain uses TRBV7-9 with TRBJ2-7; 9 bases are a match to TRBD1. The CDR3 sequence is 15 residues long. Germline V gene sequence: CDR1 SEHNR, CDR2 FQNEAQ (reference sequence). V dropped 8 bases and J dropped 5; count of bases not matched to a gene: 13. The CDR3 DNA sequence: TGTGCCAGCCGATTGCCGGGACAGGGTAGCAACGAGCAGTACTTC. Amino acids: CASRLPGQGSNEQYF.

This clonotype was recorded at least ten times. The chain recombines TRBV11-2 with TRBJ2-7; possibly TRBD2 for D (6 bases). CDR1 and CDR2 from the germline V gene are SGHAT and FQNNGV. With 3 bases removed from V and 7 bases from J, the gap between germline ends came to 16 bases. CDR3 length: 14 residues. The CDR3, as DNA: TGTGCCAGCAGCTTGGCCATCGGGGGAGTGGAGCAGTACTTC. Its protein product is CASSLAIGGVEQYF.

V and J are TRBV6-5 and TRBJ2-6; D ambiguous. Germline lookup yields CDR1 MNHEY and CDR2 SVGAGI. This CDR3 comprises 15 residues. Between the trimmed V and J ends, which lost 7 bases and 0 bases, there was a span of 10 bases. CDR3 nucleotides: TGTGCCAGCACCCTAAAGTCCTCTGGGGCCAACGTCCTGACTTTC. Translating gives CASTLKSSGANVLTF.

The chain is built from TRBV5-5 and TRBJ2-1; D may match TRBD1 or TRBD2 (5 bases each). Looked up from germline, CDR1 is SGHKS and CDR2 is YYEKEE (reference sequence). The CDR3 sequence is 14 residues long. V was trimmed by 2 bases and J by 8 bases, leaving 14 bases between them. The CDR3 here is CASSFPPGRDEQFF. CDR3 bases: TGTGCCAGCAGCTTTCCGCCAGGGCGGGATGAGCAGTTCTTC.

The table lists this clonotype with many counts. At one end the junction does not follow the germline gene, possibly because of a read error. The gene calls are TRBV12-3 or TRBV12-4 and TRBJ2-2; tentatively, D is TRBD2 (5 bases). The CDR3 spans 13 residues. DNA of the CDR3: TGTGCCAGTCGGCCCAGAGGCACCGGGGAGCTTTTTTTT. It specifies CASRPRGTGELFF.

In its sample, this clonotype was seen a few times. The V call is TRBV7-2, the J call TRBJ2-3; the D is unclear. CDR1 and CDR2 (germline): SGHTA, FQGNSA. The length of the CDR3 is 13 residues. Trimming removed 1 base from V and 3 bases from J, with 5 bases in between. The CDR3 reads CASSLDRTDTQYF. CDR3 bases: TGTGCCAGCAGCTTAGATCGGACAGATACGCAGTATTTT.

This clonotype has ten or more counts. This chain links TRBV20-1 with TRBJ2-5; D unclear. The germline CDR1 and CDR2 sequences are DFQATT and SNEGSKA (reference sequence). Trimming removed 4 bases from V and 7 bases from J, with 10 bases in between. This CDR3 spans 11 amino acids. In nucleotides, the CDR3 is TGCAGTGCTAACCAGCGAGCGACCCAGTACTTC. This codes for CSANQRATQYF.

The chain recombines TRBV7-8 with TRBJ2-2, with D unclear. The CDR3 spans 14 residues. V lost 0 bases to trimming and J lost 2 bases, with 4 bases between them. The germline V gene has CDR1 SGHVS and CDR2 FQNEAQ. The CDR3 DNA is TGTGCCAGCAGCTTAGCGACAAACACCGGGGAGCTGTTTTTT. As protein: CASSLATNTGELFF.

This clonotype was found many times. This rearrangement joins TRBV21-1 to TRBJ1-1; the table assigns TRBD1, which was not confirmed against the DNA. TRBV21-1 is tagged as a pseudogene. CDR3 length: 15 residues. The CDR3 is CASSPGDRPNTEAFF. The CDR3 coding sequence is TGTGCCAGCAGCCCAGGGGACAGGCCGAACACTGAAGCTTTCTTT.

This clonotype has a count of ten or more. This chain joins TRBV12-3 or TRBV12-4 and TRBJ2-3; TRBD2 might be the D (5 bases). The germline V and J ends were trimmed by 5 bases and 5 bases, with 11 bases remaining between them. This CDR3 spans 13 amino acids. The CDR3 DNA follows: TGTGCCAGCAGTCCGGACTCTCGAGATACGCAGTATTTT. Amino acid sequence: CASSPDSRDTQYF.

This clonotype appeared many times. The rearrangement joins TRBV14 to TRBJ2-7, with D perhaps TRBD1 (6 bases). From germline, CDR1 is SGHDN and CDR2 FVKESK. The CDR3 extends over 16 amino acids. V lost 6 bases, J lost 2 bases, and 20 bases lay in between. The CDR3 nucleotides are TGTGCCAGCAGTCACCAGACCGGGACACCAGCCTACGAGCAGTACTTC. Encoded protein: CASSHQTGTPAYEQYF.

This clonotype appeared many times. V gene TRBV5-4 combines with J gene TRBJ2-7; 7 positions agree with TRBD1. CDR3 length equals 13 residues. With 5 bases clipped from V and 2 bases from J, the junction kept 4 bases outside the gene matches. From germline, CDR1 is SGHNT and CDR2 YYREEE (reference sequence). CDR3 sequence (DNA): TGTGCCAGCAGTTTCCAGGGGGCCTACGAGCAGTACTTC. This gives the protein CASSFQGAYEQYF.

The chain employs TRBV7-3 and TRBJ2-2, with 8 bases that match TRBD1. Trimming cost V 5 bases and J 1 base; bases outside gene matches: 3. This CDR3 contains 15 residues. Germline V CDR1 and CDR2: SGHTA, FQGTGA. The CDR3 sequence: CASSPGGRNTGELFF. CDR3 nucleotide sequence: TGTGCCAGCAGCCCAGGGGGCCGGAACACCGGGGAGCTGTTTTTT.

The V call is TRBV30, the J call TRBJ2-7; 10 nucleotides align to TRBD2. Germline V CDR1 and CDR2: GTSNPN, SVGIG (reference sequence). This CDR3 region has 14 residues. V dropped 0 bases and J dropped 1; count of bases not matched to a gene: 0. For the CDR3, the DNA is TGTGCCTGGAGTGTTAGCGGGGGGTCCTACGAGCAGTACTTC. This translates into CAWSVSGGSYEQYF.